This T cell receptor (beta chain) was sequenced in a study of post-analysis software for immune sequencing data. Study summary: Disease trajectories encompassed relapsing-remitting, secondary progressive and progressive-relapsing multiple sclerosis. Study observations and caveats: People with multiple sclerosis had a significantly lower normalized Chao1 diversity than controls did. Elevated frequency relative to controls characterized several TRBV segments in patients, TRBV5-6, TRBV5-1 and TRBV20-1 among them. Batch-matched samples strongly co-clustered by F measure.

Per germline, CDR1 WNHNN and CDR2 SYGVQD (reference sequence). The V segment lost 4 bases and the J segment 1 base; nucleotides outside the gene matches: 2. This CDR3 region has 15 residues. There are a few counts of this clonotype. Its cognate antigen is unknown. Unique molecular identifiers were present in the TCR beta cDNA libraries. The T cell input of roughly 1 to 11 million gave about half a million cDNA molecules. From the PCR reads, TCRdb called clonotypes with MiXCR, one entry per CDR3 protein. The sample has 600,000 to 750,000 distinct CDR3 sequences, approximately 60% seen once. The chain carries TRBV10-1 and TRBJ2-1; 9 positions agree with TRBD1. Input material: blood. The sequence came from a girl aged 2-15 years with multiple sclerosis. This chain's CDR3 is CASSAGTGSYNEQFF. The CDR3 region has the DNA TGCGCCAGCAGTGCCGGGACAGGGTCCTACAATGAGCAGTTCTTC.